The 27 T cell receptor beta chains given below trace back to one sample, sequenced in a study of cytomegalovirus exposure and HLA in healthy donors. PCR amplification relied on 60 Vbeta primers (plus 13 Jbeta primers). Repertoires were generated with immunoSEQ multiplex PCR, while TCRdb's copy carries only in-frame clones and drops some. This repertoire shows 65,000 to 95,000 clones, 75% found once; its top ten account for around 12%. Sequenced: PBMCs. All receptors come from an older man in good health and CMV-seronegative.

The CDR3 is CASSQGASASADTQYF. DNA of the CDR3: TGCGCCAGCAGCCAAGGTGCTAGCGCGAGCGCAGATACGCAGTATTTT. V usage is TRBV4-3 and J usage is TRBJ2-3, with TRBD2 as a possible D gene (6 bases). The CDR3 is 16 residues long. Trimming cost V 1 base and J 4 bases, with 15 bases left between them. Germline V gene data show CDR1 as LGHNA and CDR2 as YSLEER.

This clone was counted once. The V gene is TRBV7-2, the J gene TRBJ2-5, with 7 bases aligning to TRBD1. V shed 4 bases and J 1 base; nucleotides not matched to a gene: 9. Germline CDR1 and CDR2: SGHTA and FQGNSA. This CDR3 region has 16 residues. DNA of the CDR3: TGTGCCAGCAGCTCCACGGGGACAGCCCGCCAAGAGACCCAGTACTTC. This sequence encodes CASSSTGTARQETQYF.

The rearrangement links TRBV5-4 to TRBJ2-2, with 8 bases that match TRBD1. The CDR3 extends over 14 amino acids. Unmatched junction bases numbered 3, after V lost 4 bases and J lost 4 bases. CDR1 is SGHNT, CDR2 YYREEE, per germline (reference sequence). The CDR3 bases are TGTGCCAGCAGCCAGCAGGGGGCCACCGGGGAGCTGTTTTTT. Translated, it gives CASSQQGATGELFF.

The V gene is TRBV13, the J gene TRBJ2-3; maybe TRBD2 (6 bases). CDR3 length: 14 amino acids. Per the germline V gene, CDR1 is PRHDT and CDR2 is FYEKMQ (reference sequence). The V end was cut by 8 bases, the J end by 0 bases, with 12 bases between. For the CDR3, the DNA is TGTGCCAGCCTTTGGAGCGGGAGCACAGATACGCAGTATTTT. Translating gives CASLWSGSTDTQYF.

The rearrangement links TRBV5-1 to TRBJ2-1, with 8 bases fitting TRBD2. Germline CDR1 and CDR2: SGHRS and YFSETQ. The V segment lost 2 bases and the J segment 5 bases; nucleotides outside the gene matches: 15. The CDR3 is 18 amino acids. The CDR3 bases are TGCGCCAGCAGCTTCGGACTAGCCCCACCCTCTCGGAACAATGAGCAGTTCTTC. It is translated as CASSFGLAPPSRNNEQFF.

V is TRBV9 and J is TRBJ1-2; D might be TRBD1 (6 bases). This CDR3 has 12 amino acids. V lost 2 bases, J lost 7 bases, and 9 bases lay in between. Germline V CDR1 and CDR2: SGDLS, YYNGEE. The CDR3 DNA reads TGTGCCAGCAGCGTTCAGGGGATTGGCTACACCTTC. As protein: CASSVQGIGYTF.

The CDR3 protein is CASKSQPGSYGYTF. CDR3 nucleotides: TGTGCCAGCAAATCTCAACCCGGGAGCTATGGCTACACCTTC. The chain carries TRBV28 and TRBJ1-2; D is ambiguous. The CDR3 extends over 14 amino acids. Germline-derived CDR1 and CDR2 are MDHEN and SYDVKM. Between the trimmed V and J ends, which lost 7 bases and 4 bases, there was a span of 16 bases.

Note on this clone: The missing conserved phenylalanine or tryptophan at the end of this CDR3 makes a read error likely. This sequence joins TRBV5-4 and TRBJ1-6; D perhaps matches TRBD1 (6 bases). Trimming took off 4 bases at V and 10 bases at J, with 18 bases between the two ends. The length of the CDR3 is 15 residues. In germline, CDR1 is SGHNT, CDR2 YYREEE (reference sequence). The CDR3 sequence: CASSAKQGSQSPLHL. The CDR3 coding sequence is TGTGCCAGCAGCGCCAAACAGGGTTCGCAATCACCCCTCCACCTT.

J is TRBJ1-1 and V is TRBV5-5; D is possibly TRBD1 (5 bases). V shed 2 bases and J shed 3 bases, with 8 bases lying between them. The CDR3 length is 13 residues. CDR1 is SGHKS and CDR2 is YYEKEE in the germline V gene (reference sequence). The CDR3 sequence is CASSFDRYTEAFF. DNA for the CDR3: TGTGCCAGCAGCTTCGACAGATACACTGAAGCTTTCTTT.

This clone was detected once. The CDR3 spells CASSQEPGLAAHEQYF. CDR3 DNA: TGTGCCAGCAGCCAAGAACCGGGACTAGCCGCCCACGAGCAGTACTTC. The chain links TRBV7-8 to TRBJ2-7, with TRBD2 matching 9 bases. CDR1 and CDR2 from the germline V gene are SGHVS and FQNEAQ. V lost 5 bases to trimming and J lost 5 bases; unmatched junction nucleotides: 13. CDR3 size: 16 residues.

This chain links TRBV5-4 with TRBJ2-1, with 7 bases lining up with TRBD1. This CDR3 spans 15 amino acids. Unmatched junction bases numbered 6, after V lost 0 bases and J lost 6 bases. The germline CDR1 and CDR2 sequences are SGHNT and YYREEE (reference sequence). The CDR3 loop reads CASSLEDRRGNEQFF. The CDR3 nucleotides read TGTGCCAGCAGCTTGGAGGACAGGCGCGGCAATGAGCAGTTCTTC.

The J gene is TRBJ1-6, the V gene TRBV27; 9 bases line up with TRBD1. Germline V gives CDR1 MNHEY, CDR2 SMNVEV (reference sequence). The CDR3 runs 14 residues. The J segment lost 13 bases and the V segment lost 5 bases, leaving 9 bases of the junction unmatched. The CDR3 spells CASSPGQGREPLHF. The CDR3 coding sequence is TGTGCCAGCAGTCCCGGACAGGGGCGAGAGCCCCTCCACTTT.

The chain carries TRBV18 and TRBJ2-7, with a tentative D call TRBD1 (5 bases). This CDR3 is built from 14 residues. Per the germline V gene, CDR1 is KGHSH and CDR2 is LQKENI. V lost 3 bases, J lost 0 bases, and 9 bases lay in between. The CDR3 here is CASSPLQASYEQYF. The CDR3 bases are TGTGCCAGCTCACCCTTACAGGCCTCCTACGAGCAGTACTTC.

In its sample, this clone was seen a few times. This rearrangement joins TRBV2 to TRBJ1-1, with D perhaps matching TRBD1 (5 bases). Between the trimmed V and J ends, which lost 4 bases and 1 base, there was a span of 10 bases. Per the germline V gene, CDR1 is SNHLY and CDR2 is FYNNEI. This CDR3 region has 14 residues. The CDR3 loop reads CASSGGGSNTEAFF. The DNA for the CDR3 is TGTGCCAGCAGTGGGGGGGGGTCGAACACTGAAGCTTTCTTT.

The chain is built from TRBV6-5 and TRBJ1-1; D gene ambiguous. V was pared by 7 bases and J by 1 base, with 10 bases between. The CDR3 spans 13 residues. Per the germline V gene, CDR1 is MNHEY and CDR2 is SVGAGI. The CDR3 DNA reads as TGTGCCAGCATTTCCCATCAGAACACTGAAGCTTTCTTT. As protein: CASISHQNTEAFF.

This chain joins TRBV9 and TRBJ1-3; 9 bases are a match to TRBD1. CDR1 is SGDLS, CDR2 YYNGEE, per germline. V was clipped by 4 bases and J by 0 bases; unmatched bases: 14. This CDR3 region has 19 residues. The CDR3 protein is CASSPSQGALSVSGNTIYF. In DNA form, the CDR3 reads TGTGCCAGCAGCCCTTCACAGGGGGCCCTCAGCGTCTCTGGAAACACCATATATTTT.

This clone was seen once. This chain joins TRBV30 and TRBJ1-2; D uncertain. CDR1 and CDR2 (germline): GTSNPN, SVGIG (reference sequence). V was shortened by 0 bases and J by 5 bases, with 10 bases between the two germline ends. This CDR3 has 13 residues. The CDR3 nucleotides are TGTGCCTGGAGTGTTATACACCTGTATGGCTACACCTTC. Its translation: CAWSVIHLYGYTF.

The genes are TRBV29-1 and TRBJ2-1, with 8 bases aligning to TRBD1. CDR1 and CDR2 from the germline V gene are SQVTM and ANQGSEA. V lost 5 bases to trimming and J lost 3 bases; unmatched junction nucleotides: 3. CDR3 length equals 13 residues. The CDR3 spells CSVQDRDYNEQFF. CDR3 DNA sequence: TGCAGCGTTCAGGACAGGGACTACAATGAGCAGTTCTTC.

The V call is TRBV15, the J call TRBJ2-3, with a weak D call TRBD1 (6 bases). The CDR3 totals 14 residues. Trimming removed 0 bases at V and 4 bases at J, with 8 bases between. The germline V gene has CDR1 LNHNV and CDR2 YYDKDF (reference sequence). The CDR3 reads CATSRDGGADTQYF. CDR3 coding DNA: TGTGCCACCAGCAGAGATGGGGGCGCAGATACGCAGTATTTT.

J is TRBJ2-1 and V is TRBV5-1; TRBD2 matches at 12 bases. After removal of 2 bases from V and 0 bases from J, the junction contained 3 bases not matched to a gene. CDR3 length equals 17 residues. Germline V gives CDR1 SGHRS, CDR2 YFSETQ. The CDR3 region is CASSLQTSGGSYNEQFF. As DNA, the CDR3 is TGCGCCAGCAGCTTACAGACTAGCGGGGGCTCCTACAATGAGCAGTTCTTC.

The table lists this clone with a few counts. The genes are TRBV6-6 and TRBJ2-7, with 8 nucleotides matching TRBD2. CDR3 length: 16 residues. Germline CDR1 is MNHNY and CDR2 is SVGAGI (reference sequence). V shed 2 bases, J shed 5 bases, and the junction held 11 bases outside the gene matches. The CDR3 protein is CASSYGREGLLHEQYF. The CDR3, as DNA: TGTGCCAGCAGTTACGGCCGGGAGGGCCTATTACACGAGCAGTACTTC.

This clone was detected many times. The DNA for the CDR3 is TGTGCCAGTAGTGACCAGGGGGGCAATCAGCCCCAGCATTTT. This translates into CASSDQGGNQPQHF. The chain combines TRBV19 with TRBJ1-5, with 7 positions matching TRBD1. The CDR3 has 14 residues. V was pared by 5 bases and J by 2 bases, with 3 bases of the junction left unmatched. CDR1 is LNHDA and CDR2 is SQIVND in the germline V gene (reference sequence).

The chain employs TRBV7-9 and TRBJ1-4; 9 positions agree with TRBD1. This CDR3 is built from 18 residues. The germline CDR1 and CDR2 sequences are SEHNR and FQNEAQ (reference sequence). The ends lost 5 bases at V and 0 bases at J; junction bases unmatched: 10. CDR3 DNA sequence: TGTGCCAGCAGCCTCCAACAGGGGGCGGCTGCAACTAATGAAAAACTGTTTTTT. Translation gives CASSLQQGAAATNEKLFF.

In its sample, this clone was seen a few times. This rearrangement joins TRBV7-2 to TRBJ1-1; D is unclear. Trimming removed 2 bases from V and 4 bases from J, with 8 bases in between. Germline lookup yields CDR1 SGHTA and CDR2 FQGNSA. This CDR3 comprises 13 residues. The CDR3 reads CASSLIPGTEAFF. As DNA, the CDR3 is TGTGCCAGCAGCTTAATCCCAGGCACTGAAGCTTTCTTT.

This chain connects TRBV18 to TRBJ2-7, with 7 bases fitting TRBD1. The CDR3 runs 14 residues. The germline V gene has CDR1 KGHSH and CDR2 LQKENI. V gave up 6 bases and J gave up 4 bases; unmatched junction bases: 9. The CDR3 sequence: CASSPQGQPYEQYF. The CDR3 coding sequence is TGTGCCAGCTCCCCCCAGGGACAGCCATACGAGCAGTACTTC.

The rearrangement links TRBV19 to TRBJ2-3; D is possibly TRBD2 (5 bases). V was cut by 1 base and J by 5 bases, with 10 bases left in between. The CDR3 is 14 amino acids. The germline gives CDR1 LNHDA, CDR2 SQIVND (reference sequence). The CDR3 sequence: CASSIAGYEDTQYF. The CDR3 nucleotides read TGTGCCAGTAGTATAGCGGGGTATGAAGATACGCAGTATTTT.

The chain is built from TRBV7-9 and TRBJ2-7; 8 bases match TRBD2. Germline loops: CDR1 SEHNR, CDR2 FQNEAQ (reference sequence). The CDR3 loop spans 16 amino acids. Losses at the gene ends were 4 bases for V and 0 bases for J; bases not matched to a gene: 8. DNA for the CDR3: TGTGCCAGCAGCTCGACGAGCGGGAGCCCCTCCTACGAGCAGTACTTC. Amino acid sequence: CASSSTSGSPSYEQYF.